This T cell receptor (beta chain) was identified in a study of blood T cells in healthy people across ages. It was with a sample-barcoded 5' primer and a J-beta primer mix that a second PCR of roughly 6 to 11 cycles was run. A single record per CDR3 protein comes from TCRdb applying MiXCR to the 5' RACE reads. The data show roughly 1,100,000 distinct CDR3 sequences, with 20% to 25% seen just once and around 0.7% held by the top ten. Trimming removed 7 bases from V and 5 bases from J; junction bases left unmatched: 12. This CDR3 spans 15 amino acids. The data also belong to a second study, concerning T cells of mothers and their children.

The sequence derives from a girl aged 2 to 10 in good health. Sequences were obtained from blood. The chain links TRBV12-3 or TRBV12-4 to TRBJ2-5; 8 bases agree with TRBD1. The chain's CDR3 is CASNRRTGSLETQYF. The DNA for the CDR3 is TGTGCCAGCAACAGACGGACAGGGAGTTTGGAGACCCAGTACTTC.